This TCR beta chain was sequenced for a study of vaccination and CD4 T cells after COVID-19. Background on the study: Convalescents were six males and four females, two of them Hispanic. Findings and caveats of the study: Spike mono-reactivity marked 304 of 307 vaccine-specific clones in convalescent patients. For SARS-CoV-2-reactive clonotypes, the median went from approximately 21 to 40, a nonsignificant increase.

Germline loops: CDR1 LGHNA, CDR2 YSLEER. The CDR3 is made up of 13 amino acids. The ends were cut back, 4 bases at V and 4 bases at J, with 7 bases in the middle. A note on this clonotype: Its specificity is unknown.

The Oncomine TCR Beta short-read assay was applied to DNA of cultured CD4+ T cells. TCRdb re-derived calls from the PCR reads in MiXCR, one entry per CDR3 protein. Among 11,000 or so distinct CDR3 sequences listed, 44% were seen once. Noted treatment: roughly ten-day PBMC culture with coronavirus spike peptide pools or control peptides (ViraFEST assay). Sequenced input: CD4+ T cells from blood, cultured in vitro. This chain links TRBV4-3 with TRBJ2-2, with D uncertain. This sequence was found in a human donor who had recovered from COVID-19. The CDR3 nucleotides are TGCGCCAGCAGCCCGTATGGCACCGGGGAGCTGTTTTTT. Translated: CASSPYGTGELFF.